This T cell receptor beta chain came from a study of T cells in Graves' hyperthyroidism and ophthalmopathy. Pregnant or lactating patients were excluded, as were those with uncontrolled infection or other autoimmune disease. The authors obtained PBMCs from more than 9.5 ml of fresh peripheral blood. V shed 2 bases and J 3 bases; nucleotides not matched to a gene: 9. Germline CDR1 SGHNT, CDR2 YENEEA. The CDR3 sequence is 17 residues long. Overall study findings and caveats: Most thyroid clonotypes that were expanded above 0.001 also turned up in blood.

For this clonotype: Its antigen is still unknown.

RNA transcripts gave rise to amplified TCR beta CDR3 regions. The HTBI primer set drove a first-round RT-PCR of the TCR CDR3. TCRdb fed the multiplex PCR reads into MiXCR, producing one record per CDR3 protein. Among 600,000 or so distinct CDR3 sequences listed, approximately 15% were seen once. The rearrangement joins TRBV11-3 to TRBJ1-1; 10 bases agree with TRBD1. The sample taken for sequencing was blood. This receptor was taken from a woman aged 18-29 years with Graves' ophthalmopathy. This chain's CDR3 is CASSLYSGTGAYTEAFF. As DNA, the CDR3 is TGTGCCAGCAGCTTATACTCCGGGACAGGGGCGTACACTGAAGCTTTCTTT.